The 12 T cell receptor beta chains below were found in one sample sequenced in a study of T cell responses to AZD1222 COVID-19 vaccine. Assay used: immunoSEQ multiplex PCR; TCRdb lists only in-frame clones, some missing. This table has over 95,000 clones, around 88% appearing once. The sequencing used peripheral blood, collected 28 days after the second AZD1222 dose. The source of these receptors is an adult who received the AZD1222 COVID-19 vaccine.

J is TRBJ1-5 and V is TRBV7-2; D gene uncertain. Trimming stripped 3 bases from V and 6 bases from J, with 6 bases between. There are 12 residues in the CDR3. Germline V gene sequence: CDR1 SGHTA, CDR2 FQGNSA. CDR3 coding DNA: TGTGCCAGCAGCTTTTACGGTCAGCCCCAGCATTTT. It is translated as CASSFYGQPQHF.

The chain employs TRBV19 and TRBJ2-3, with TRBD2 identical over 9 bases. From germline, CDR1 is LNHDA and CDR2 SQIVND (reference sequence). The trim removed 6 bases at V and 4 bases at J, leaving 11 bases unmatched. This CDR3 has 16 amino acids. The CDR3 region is CASRGGGVFLADTQYF. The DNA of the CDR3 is TGTGCCAGTAGGGGCGGGGGGGTATTCTTGGCAGATACGCAGTATTTT.

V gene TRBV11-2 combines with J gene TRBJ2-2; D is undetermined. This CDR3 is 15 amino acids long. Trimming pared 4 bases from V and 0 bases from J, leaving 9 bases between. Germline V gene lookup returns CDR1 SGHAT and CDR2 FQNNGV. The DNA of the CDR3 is TGTGCCAGCAGCTCCTCTCCCTCGAACACCGGGGAGCTGTTTTTT. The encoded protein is CASSSSPSNTGELFF.

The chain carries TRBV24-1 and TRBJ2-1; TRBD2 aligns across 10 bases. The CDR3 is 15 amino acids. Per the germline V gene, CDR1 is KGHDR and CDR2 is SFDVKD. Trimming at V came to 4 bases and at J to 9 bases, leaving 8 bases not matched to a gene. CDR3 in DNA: TGTGCCACCAGTGACGCGAGCGGGGGGGCCGCTGAGCAGTTCTTC. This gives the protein CATSDASGGAAEQFF.

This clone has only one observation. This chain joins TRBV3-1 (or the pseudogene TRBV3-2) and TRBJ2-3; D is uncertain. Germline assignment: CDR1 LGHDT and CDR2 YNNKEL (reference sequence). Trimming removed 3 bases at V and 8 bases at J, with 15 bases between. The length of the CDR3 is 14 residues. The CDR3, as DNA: TGTGCCAGCAGCCATGACGTCGACACTGGTACGCAGTATTTT. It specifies CASSHDVDTGTQYF.

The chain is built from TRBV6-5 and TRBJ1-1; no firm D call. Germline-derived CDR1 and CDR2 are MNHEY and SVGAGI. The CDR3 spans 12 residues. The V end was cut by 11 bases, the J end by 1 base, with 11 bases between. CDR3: CAGSGGNTEAFF. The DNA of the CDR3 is TGTGCCGGATCCGGTGGGAACACTGAAGCTTTCTTT.

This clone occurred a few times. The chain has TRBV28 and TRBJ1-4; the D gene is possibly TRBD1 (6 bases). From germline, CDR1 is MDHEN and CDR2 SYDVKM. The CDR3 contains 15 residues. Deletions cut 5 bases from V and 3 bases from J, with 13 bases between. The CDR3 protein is CASSPGHSPNEKLFF. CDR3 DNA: TGTGCCAGCAGTCCGGGACACTCTCCTAATGAAAAACTGTTTTTT.

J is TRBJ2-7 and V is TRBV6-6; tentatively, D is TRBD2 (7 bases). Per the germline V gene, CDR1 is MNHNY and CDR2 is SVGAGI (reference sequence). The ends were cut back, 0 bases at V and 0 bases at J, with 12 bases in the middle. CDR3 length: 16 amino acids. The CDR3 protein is CASSYSGGARSYEQYF. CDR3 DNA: TGTGCCAGCAGTTACTCGGGGGGGGCCCGCTCCTACGAGCAGTACTTC.

The CDR3: CASSPPGRIYEQYF. As DNA, the CDR3 is TGTGCCAGCTCACCGCCGGGACGGATCTACGAGCAGTACTTC. The chain is built from TRBV18 and TRBJ2-7; D possibly matches TRBD1 or TRBD2 (5 bases each). Trimming shortened V by 3 bases and J by 3 bases, and 12 bases separated the two germline ends. Germline lookup yields CDR1 KGHSH and CDR2 LQKENI. The CDR3 sequence is 14 residues long.

The CDR3 coding sequence is TGTGCCAGCAGCCCGTACTCCGGGACCGGGGGGATCGAGCAGTACTTC. This codes for CASSPYSGTGGIEQYF. The chain couples TRBV5-4 to TRBJ2-7, with 7 bases identical to TRBD2. J lost 6 bases, V lost 4 bases, and 16 bases had no gene match. The CDR3 totals 16 residues. Per germline, CDR1 SGHNT and CDR2 YYREEE (reference sequence).

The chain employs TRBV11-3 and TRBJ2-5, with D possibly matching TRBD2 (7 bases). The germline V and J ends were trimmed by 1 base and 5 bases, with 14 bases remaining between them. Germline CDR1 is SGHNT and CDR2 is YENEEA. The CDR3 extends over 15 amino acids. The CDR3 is CASSLAGGPRETQYF. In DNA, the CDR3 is TGTGCCAGCAGCTTAGCGGGGGGCCCACGGGAGACCCAGTACTTC.

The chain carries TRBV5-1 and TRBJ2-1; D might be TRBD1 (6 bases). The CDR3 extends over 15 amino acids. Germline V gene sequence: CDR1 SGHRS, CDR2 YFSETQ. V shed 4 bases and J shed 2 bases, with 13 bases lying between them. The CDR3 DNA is TGCGCCAGCAGCCCCGTGGCAGGGGCCTACAATGAGCAGTTCTTC. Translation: CASSPVAGAYNEQFF. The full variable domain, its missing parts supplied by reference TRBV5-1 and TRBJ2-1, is KAGVTQTPRYLIKTRGQQVTLSCSPISGHRSVSWYQQTPGQGLQFLFEYFSETQRNKGNFPGRFSGRQFSNSRSEMNVSTLELGDSALYLCASSPVAGAYNEQFFGPGTRLTVL.